This entry features one T cell receptor beta chain sequence. This receptor's antigen is unknown. No much larger clone is present one base from it, and per-base qualities are unavailable. This record belongs to a study of CD8 T cells in Susac syndrome (dated by TCRdb to the late 2010s). Regarding the study in general: Among the Susac syndrome patients who were sequenced, clinically active disease was present in about six and clinical remission was observed in eight or nine. At the time of blood withdrawal, Susac syndrome patients were either therapy-naive, taking corticosteroids (with some also receiving IVIg), or on IVIg alone. The study used repertoire sequencing to test whether antigen drove CD8+ T cell activation and differentiation in Susac syndrome. Clonality of the CD8+ T cell repertoire was compared between over ten healthy donors, approximately 14 Susac syndrome patients and roughly 15 multiple sclerosis patients. Broader findings and caveats from the paper: The number of individuals in the TCR sequencing and HLA analysis was acknowledged as relatively small. Clonal expansion was seen in Susac syndrome CD8+ repertoires, peaking in CD8+ TEMRA cells and being greater in clinically active patients than in remitting ones. Looking at Susac-specific public clones, the researchers identified some 15 in the total CD8+ repertoire and 4 or 5 in the CD8+ TEMRA repertoire.

RNA was extracted with the RNeasy kit and roughly 0.5 to 1 ug was reverse transcribed using random hexamers. The immunoSEQ multiplex PCR assay, which covers 54 Vbeta and 13 Jbeta segments, was used to amplify TCR beta CDR3 regions. PCR amplification bias was corrected by using a synthetic template baseline for primer optimization and computational correction. On the study's bioinformatics: Only productive sequences were kept, with reads annotated to V, D and J genes according to IMGT and analyzed in immunoSEQ Analyzer. Clonality was calculated as one minus the Shannon entropy normalized by log2 of the number of productive unique sequences. For each patient and control, public and private clones were evaluated within the 100 most prevalent clones. A clone was defined as Susac-specific if it was absent from the healthy and MS cohorts, from about 1,100 published viral clones and from other ImmuneACCESS disease sequences. The raw public data were reprocessed by TCRdb itself: fastp quality trimming at Q25, MiXCR clonotype calling, in-frame beta chains only. Each entry is one CDR3 protein sequence, shown with its most common DNA and genes. Clone size and V and J calls follow TCRdb, not the original study. The sample table shows around 100,000 distinct CDR3 sequences, and 95% are seen once. The biggest ten clones account for approximately 0.33% of the sample.

Inclusive of the bounding cysteine and phenylalanine, the CDR3 is 12 residues long. Left in the record is the CDR3 DNA by itself, 36 bases read in frame from the first base. Trimming costs V 8 bases and J 4 bases, and their ends lie 15 bases apart. The germline V gene gives CDR1 as SQVTM and CDR2 as ANQGSEA. High-throughput TCR beta sequencing profiled peripheral blood CD8+ and CD4+ T cells from healthy donors, Susac syndrome patients and multiple sclerosis patients. The Susac syndrome patients fulfilled recently defined diagnostic criteria for definite or probable disease. CD8+ TEMRA cells were enriched by FACS, while bulk CD8+ and CD4+ T cells were purified by magnetic negative isolation. Blood was collected in EDTA tubes and processed within 24 hours, with PBMCs isolated through density gradient centrifugation. PBMCs intended for TCR sequencing were cryopreserved in liquid nitrogen and were subsequently thawed in a 37 degrees C water bath. A purity of at least 90% was achieved for sorted or isolated CD4+, CD8+ and CD8+ TEMRA cells.

The chain couples TRBV29-1 to TRBJ2-7; the D gene is perhaps TRBD1, on 6 matching bases. The sequenced sample was CD8+ T cells from PBMCs. The sequence derives from a human donor with Susac syndrome. The CDR3: CSCWTEFYEQYF. The sequence in DNA is TGCAGCTGCTGGACAGAGTTTTACGAGCAGTACTTC.